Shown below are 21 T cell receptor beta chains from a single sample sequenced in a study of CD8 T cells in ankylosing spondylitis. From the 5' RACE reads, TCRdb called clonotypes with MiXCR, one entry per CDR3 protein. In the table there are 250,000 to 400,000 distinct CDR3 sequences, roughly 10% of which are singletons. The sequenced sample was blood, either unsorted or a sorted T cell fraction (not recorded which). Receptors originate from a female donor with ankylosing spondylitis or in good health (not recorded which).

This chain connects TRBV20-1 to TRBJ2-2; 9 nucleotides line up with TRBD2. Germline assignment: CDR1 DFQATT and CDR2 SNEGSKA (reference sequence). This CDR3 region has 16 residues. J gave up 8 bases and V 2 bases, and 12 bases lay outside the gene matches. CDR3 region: CSARPQRGAWSGELFF. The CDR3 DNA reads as TGCAGTGCTAGACCTCAGCGGGGGGCTTGGAGTGGGGAGCTGTTTTTT.

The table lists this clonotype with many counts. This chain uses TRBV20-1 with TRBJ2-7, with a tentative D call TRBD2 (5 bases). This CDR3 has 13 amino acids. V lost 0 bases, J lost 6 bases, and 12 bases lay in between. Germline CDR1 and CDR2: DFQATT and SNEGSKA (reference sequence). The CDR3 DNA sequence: TGCAGTGCTAGAGATGGGCGGGTAGGCGAGCAGTACTTC. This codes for CSARDGRVGEQYF.

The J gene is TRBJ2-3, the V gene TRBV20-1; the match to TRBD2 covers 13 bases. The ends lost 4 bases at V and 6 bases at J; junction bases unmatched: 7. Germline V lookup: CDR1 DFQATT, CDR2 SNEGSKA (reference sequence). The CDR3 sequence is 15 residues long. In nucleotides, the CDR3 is TGCAGTGCTACCCAGACTAGCGGGAGGATGGATACGCAGTATTTT. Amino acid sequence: CSATQTSGRMDTQYF.

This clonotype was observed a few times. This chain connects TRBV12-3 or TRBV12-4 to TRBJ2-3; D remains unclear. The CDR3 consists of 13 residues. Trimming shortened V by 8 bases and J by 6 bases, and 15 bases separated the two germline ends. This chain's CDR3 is CASGPGLPDTQYF. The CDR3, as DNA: TGTGCCAGCGGTCCTGGGCTCCCGGATACGCAGTATTTT.

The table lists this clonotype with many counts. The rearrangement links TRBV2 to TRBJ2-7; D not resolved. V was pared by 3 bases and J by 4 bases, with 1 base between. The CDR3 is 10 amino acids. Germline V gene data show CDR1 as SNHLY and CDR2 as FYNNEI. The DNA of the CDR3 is TGTGCCAGCAGTGATTACGAGCAGTACTTC. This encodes CASSDYEQYF.

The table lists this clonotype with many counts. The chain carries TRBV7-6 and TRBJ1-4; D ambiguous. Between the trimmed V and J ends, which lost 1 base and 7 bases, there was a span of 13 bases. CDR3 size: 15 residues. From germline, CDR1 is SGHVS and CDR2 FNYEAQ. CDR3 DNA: TGTGCCAGCAGCTTAGGACGCGGGAGAGGTGAAAAACTGTTTTTT. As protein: CASSLGRGRGEKLFF.

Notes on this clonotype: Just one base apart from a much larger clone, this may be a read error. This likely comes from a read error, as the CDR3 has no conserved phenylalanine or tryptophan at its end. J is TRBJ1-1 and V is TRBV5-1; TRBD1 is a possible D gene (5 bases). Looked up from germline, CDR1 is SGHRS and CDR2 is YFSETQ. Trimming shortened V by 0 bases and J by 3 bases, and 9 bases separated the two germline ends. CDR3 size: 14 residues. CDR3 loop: CASSLAGGDTEAFC. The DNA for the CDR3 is TGCGCCAGCAGCTTGGCGGGGGGTGACACTGAAGCTTTCTGT.

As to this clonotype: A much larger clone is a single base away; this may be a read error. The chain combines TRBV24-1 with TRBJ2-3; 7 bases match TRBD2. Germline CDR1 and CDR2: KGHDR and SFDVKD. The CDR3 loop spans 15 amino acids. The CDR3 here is CATSGGTTKTDTHYF. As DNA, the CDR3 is TGTGCCACCAGTGGCGGGACTACAAAGACAGATACGCATTATTTT.

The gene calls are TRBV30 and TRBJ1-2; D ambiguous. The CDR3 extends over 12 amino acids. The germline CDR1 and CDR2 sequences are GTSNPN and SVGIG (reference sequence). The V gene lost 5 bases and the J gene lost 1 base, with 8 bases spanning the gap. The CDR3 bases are TGTGCCTGGTCACCTCTTAACTATGGCTACACCTTC. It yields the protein CAWSPLNYGYTF.

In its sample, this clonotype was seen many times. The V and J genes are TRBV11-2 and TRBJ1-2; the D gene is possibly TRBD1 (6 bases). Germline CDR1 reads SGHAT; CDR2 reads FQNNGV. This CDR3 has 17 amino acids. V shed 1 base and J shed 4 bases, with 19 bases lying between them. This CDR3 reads CASSLGPTGGQGYGYTF. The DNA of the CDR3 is TGTGCCAGCAGCTTAGGCCCCACTGGGGGGCAAGGCTATGGCTACACCTTC.

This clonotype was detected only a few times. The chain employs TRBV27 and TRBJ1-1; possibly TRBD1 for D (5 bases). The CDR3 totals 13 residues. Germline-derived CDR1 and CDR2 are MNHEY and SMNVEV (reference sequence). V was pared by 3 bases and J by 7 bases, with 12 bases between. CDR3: CASSFQGGGEAFF. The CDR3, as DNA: TGTGCCAGCAGTTTTCAGGGCGGGGGTGAAGCTTTCTTT.

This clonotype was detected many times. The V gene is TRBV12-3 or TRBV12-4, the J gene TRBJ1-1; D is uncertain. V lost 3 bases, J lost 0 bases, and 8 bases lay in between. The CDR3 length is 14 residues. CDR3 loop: CASSFEGLNTEAFF. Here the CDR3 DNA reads TGTGCCAGCAGTTTCGAAGGCCTGAACACTGAAGCTTTCTTT.

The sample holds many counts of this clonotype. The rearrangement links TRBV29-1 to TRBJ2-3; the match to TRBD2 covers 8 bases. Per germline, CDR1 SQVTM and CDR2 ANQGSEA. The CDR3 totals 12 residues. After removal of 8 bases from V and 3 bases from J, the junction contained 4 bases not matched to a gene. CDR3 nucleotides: TGCAGCACCCGGGAGGGGACAGATACGCAGTATTTT. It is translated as CSTREGTDTQYF.

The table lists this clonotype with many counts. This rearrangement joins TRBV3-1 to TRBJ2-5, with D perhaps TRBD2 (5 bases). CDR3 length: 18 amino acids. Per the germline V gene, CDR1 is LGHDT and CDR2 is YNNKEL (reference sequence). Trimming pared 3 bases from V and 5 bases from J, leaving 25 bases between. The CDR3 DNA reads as TGTGCCAGCAGCCATTTGGTCTCTCGGGTCGGGGTAGGCGAGACCCAGTACTTC. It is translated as CASSHLVSRVGVGETQYF.

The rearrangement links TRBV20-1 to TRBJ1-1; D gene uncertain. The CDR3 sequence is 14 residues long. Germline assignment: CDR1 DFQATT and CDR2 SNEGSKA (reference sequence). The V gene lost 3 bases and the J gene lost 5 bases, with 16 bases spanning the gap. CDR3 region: CSASPATGETEAFF. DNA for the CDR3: TGCAGTGCTAGTCCCGCGACCGGGGAAACTGAAGCTTTCTTT.

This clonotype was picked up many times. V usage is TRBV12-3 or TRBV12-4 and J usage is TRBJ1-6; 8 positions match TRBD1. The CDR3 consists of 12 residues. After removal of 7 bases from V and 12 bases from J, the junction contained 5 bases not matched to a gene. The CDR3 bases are TGTGCCAGCAACCCCGGACAGGGACCCCTCCACTTT. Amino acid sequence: CASNPGQGPLHF.

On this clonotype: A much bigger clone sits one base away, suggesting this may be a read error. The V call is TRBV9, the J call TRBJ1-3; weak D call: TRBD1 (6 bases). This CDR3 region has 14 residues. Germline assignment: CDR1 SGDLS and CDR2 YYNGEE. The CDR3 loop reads CASSVAGAGSTIYF. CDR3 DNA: TGTGCCAGCAGCGTAGCAGGGGCTGGAAGCACCATATATTTT. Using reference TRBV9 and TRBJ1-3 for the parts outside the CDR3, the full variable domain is DSGVTQTPKHLITATGQRVTLRCSPRSGDLSVYWYQQSLDQGLQFLIQYYNGEERAKGNILERFSAQQFPDLHSELNLSSLELGDSALYFCASSVAGAGSTIYFGEGSWLTVV.

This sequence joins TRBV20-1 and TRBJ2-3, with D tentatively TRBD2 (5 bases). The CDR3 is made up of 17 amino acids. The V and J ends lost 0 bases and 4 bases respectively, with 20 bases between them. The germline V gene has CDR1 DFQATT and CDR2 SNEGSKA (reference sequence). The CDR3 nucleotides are TGCAGTGCTAGAGATGGAGGACGCGTCCGATCTCCAGATACGCAGTATTTT. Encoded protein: CSARDGGRVRSPDTQYF.

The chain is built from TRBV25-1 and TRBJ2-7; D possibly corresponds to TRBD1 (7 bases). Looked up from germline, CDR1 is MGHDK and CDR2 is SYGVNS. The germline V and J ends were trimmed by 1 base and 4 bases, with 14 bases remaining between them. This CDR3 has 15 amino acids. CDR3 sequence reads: CASSESQTGRYEQYF. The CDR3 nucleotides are TGTGCCAGCAGTGAATCTCAGACAGGGAGGTACGAGCAGTACTTC.

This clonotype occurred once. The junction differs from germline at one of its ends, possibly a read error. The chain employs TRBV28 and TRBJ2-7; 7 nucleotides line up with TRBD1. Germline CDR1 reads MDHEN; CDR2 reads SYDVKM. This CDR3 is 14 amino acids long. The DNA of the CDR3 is TGTGCCAGCAGTCCCCCAGGGGGTCCCTACGGGCAGTACTTC. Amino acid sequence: CASSPPGGPYGQYF.

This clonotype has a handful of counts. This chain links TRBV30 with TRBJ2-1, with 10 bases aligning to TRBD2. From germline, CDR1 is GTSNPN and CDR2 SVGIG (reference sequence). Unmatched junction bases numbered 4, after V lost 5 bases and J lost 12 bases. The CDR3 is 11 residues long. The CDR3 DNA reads TGTGCCTGGTCTAGCGGGAGCTCGCAGTTCTTC. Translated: CAWSSGSSQFF.